The 14 T cell receptor beta chains listed next were all sequenced from one sample in a study of blood T cell repertoires in COVID-19. Some clones are missing from TCRdb's copy, which holds only in-frame ones; the method was immunoSEQ multiplex PCR. In the table there are about 120,000 clones, less than 85% of which are singletons. Sequences were obtained from peripheral blood. Receptor source: a woman of 80 years or more with acute or convalescent COVID-19.

J is TRBJ1-2 and V is TRBV27; TRBD1 matches 10 bases. The CDR3 spans 13 residues. Trimming removed 5 bases from V and 7 bases from J; junction bases left unmatched: 4. Germline values: CDR1 MNHEY, CDR2 SMNVEV (reference sequence). The DNA for the CDR3 is TGTGCCAGCAGTCAGACAGGGGGCTTTGGCTACACCTTC. It codes for CASSQTGGFGYTF.

This CDR3 is CASSILMGTGNQPQHF. The CDR3 DNA sequence: TGTGCCAGTAGTATACTGATGGGGACAGGCAATCAGCCCCAGCATTTT. This chain connects TRBV19 to TRBJ1-5; 7 bases are shared with TRBD1. Germline trimming cut 2 bases from V and 2 bases from J; bases unmatched to any gene: 6. Germline V lookup: CDR1 LNHDA, CDR2 SQIVND (reference sequence). This CDR3 region has 16 residues.

The CDR3, as DNA: TGTGCCAGCACAAGACCCTCGGGGGGTACACGCAATGAGCAGTTCTTC. It specifies CASTRPSGGTRNEQFF. The chain recombines TRBV19 with TRBJ2-1; 7 nucleotides align to TRBD2. The germline CDR1 and CDR2 sequences are LNHDA and SQIVND (reference sequence). The CDR3 has 16 residues. V was clipped by 9 bases and J by 6 bases; unmatched bases: 17.

V is TRBV11-2 and J is TRBJ1-4; D might be TRBD1 (5 bases). Trimming pared 0 bases from V and 5 bases from J, leaving 10 bases between. The CDR3 extends over 15 amino acids. CDR1 SGHAT and CDR2 FQNNGV come from the germline V gene. CDR3 DNA sequence: TGTGCCAGCAGCTTAGATTGGGGCAGCAATGAAAAACTGTTTTTT. Residues: CASSLDWGSNEKLFF. Full variable domain (outside the CDR3, taken from reference TRBV11-2 and TRBJ1-4): EAGVAQSPRYKIIEKRQSVAFWCNPISGHATLYWYQQILGQGPKLLIQFQNNGVVDDSQLPKDRFSAERLKGVDSTLKIQPAKLEDSAVYLCASSLDWGSNEKLFFGSGTQLSVL.

The V gene is TRBV29-1, the J gene TRBJ1-2, with TRBD1 identical over 7 bases. Germline CDR1 reads SQVTM; CDR2 reads ANQGSEA. The CDR3 loop spans 13 amino acids. V dropped 3 bases and J dropped 7; count of bases not matched to a gene: 8. The CDR3 protein is CSVEGQLWPGYTF. CDR3 DNA sequence: TGCAGCGTTGAGGGACAGTTATGGCCTGGCTACACCTTC.

This chain uses TRBV28 with TRBJ1-2; 7 bases agree with TRBD1. V gave up 4 bases and J gave up 3 bases; unmatched junction bases: 2. Germline V gene data show CDR1 as MDHEN and CDR2 as SYDVKM. This CDR3 spans 13 amino acids. The CDR3 loop is CASSSGQDYGYTF. The CDR3 nucleotides are TGTGCCAGCAGTTCCGGACAGGACTATGGCTACACCTTC.

This clone appeared a few times. The chain is built from TRBV19 and TRBJ1-2, with 7 bases that match TRBD1. The germline V gene encodes CDR1 LNHDA and CDR2 SQIVND (reference sequence). CDR3 length equals 14 residues. J was trimmed by 4 bases and V by 4 bases; bases with no gene match: 6. CDR3 DNA sequence: TGTGCCAGTAGTACGACAGGGCTGGGCTATGGCTACACCTTC. The encoded protein is CASSTTGLGYGYTF.

There are a few counts of this clone. The chain carries TRBV29-1 and TRBJ2-1; tentatively, D is TRBD2 (5 bases). The V end lost 2 bases, the J end lost 12 bases, and 17 bases lay between the germline ends. The CDR3 sequence is 13 residues long. Germline CDR1 SQVTM, CDR2 ANQGSEA. The CDR3 reads CSVEPQLLGVQFF. CDR3 nucleotides: TGCAGCGTTGAACCCCAACTATTGGGAGTGCAGTTCTTC.

This chain joins TRBV2 and TRBJ1-2; tentatively, D is TRBD1 (5 bases). Germline assignment: CDR1 SNHLY and CDR2 FYNNEI. V was shortened by 6 bases and J by 4 bases, with 24 bases between the two germline ends. This CDR3 has 17 residues. The CDR3 coding sequence is TGTGCCAGCAGCGAAATGGCAGGGACTGCGTATTTCTATGGCTACACCTTC. Protein: CASSEMAGTAYFYGYTF.

The chain joins TRBV19 to TRBJ1-2, with TRBD1 identical over 8 bases. V gave up 1 base and J gave up 2 bases; unmatched junction bases: 3. Germline V lookup: CDR1 LNHDA, CDR2 SQIVND (reference sequence). This CDR3 contains 15 residues. CDR3 sequence reads: CASSIGQGRNYGYTF. CDR3 DNA: TGTGCCAGTAGTATAGGACAGGGGAGAAACTATGGCTACACCTTC. The full variable domain, with the rest looked up from reference TRBV19 and TRBJ1-2, is DGGITQSPKYLFRKEGQNVTLSCEQNLNHDAMYWYRQDPGQGLRLIYYSQIVNDFQKGDIAEGYSVSREKKESFPLTVTSAQKNPTAFYLCASSIGQGRNYGYTFGSGTRLTVV.

The J gene is TRBJ2-7, the V gene TRBV28; 7 nucleotides agree with TRBD2. Losses at the gene ends were 4 bases for V and 5 bases for J; bases not matched to a gene: 11. Looked up from germline, CDR1 is MDHEN and CDR2 is SYDVKM. The CDR3 consists of 15 residues. As DNA, the CDR3 is TGTGCCAGCAGTTCGGGTGGGGAGGGATACAACGAGCAGTACTTC. Amino acid sequence: CASSSGGEGYNEQYF.

This clone was found once. The chain carries TRBV5-1 and TRBJ2-5, with a weak D call TRBD1 (7 bases). The CDR3 extends over 14 amino acids. The V end was cut by 0 bases, the J end by 9 bases, with 15 bases between. Looked up from germline, CDR1 is SGHRS and CDR2 is YFSETQ. The CDR3 region is CASSLGQGGRAQYF. CDR3 nucleotide sequence: TGCGCCAGCAGCTTGGGCCAGGGGGGCCGGGCCCAGTACTTC.

The V gene is TRBV12-3 or TRBV12-4, the J gene TRBJ1-1; D is ambiguous. The V end lost 5 bases, the J end lost 1 base, and 8 bases lay between the germline ends. This CDR3 is 13 amino acids long. The CDR3 nucleotides are TGTGCCAGCAGTCCCCGAGGGAACACTGAAGCTTTCTTT. Protein sequence: CASSPRGNTEAFF.

The count of this clone is one. The chain carries TRBV5-6 and TRBJ1-1; 9 nucleotides agree with TRBD1. This CDR3 is built from 15 residues. The trim removed 4 bases at V and 5 bases at J, leaving 9 bases unmatched. Germline assignment: CDR1 SGHDT and CDR2 YYEEEE. DNA for the CDR3: TGTGCCAGCAGCCGGCCCTCCGGACAGGGGACTGAAGCTTTCTTT. It encodes CASSRPSGQGTEAFF.